Many counts were recorded for the clone carrying this T cell receptor beta chain. The data derive from a study of CD8 T cells in ankylosing spondylitis. TCRdb redid the calling of the 5' RACE reads with MiXCR, one entry per CDR3 protein. The data contain 350,000 or so distinct CDR3 sequences, roughly 15% of them seen just once; the ten biggest clones take up around 1%. CDR3 length equals 12 residues. CDR1 MNHNY and CDR2 SVGAGI come from the germline V gene (reference sequence). Trimming pared 4 bases from V and 9 bases from J, leaving 10 bases between. The sequenced sample consisted of blood, either unsorted or a sorted T cell fraction (not recorded which). This chain uses TRBV6-6 with TRBJ2-1; D is possibly TRBD1 or TRBD2 (5 bases each). The sequence was collected from a male donor with ankylosing spondylitis or in good health (not recorded which). CDR3 in DNA: TGTGCCAGCAGTTTCAGGGAGAGTGAGCAGTTCTTC. Amino acids: CASSFRESEQFF.